This TCR beta chain is from a study of blood T cell repertoires in COVID-19. This CDR3 comprises 15 residues. V lost 6 bases and J lost 2, with 16 bases in between. CDR1 MNHEY and CDR2 SVGAGI come from the germline V gene. TCRdb's copy holds only in-frame clones and misses some; the assay was immunoSEQ multiplex PCR. Found here are about 230,000 clones, under 85% of them singletons; the top ten hold about 1.3%. The genes are TRBV6-5 and TRBJ1-2; unclear D gene. The sequence was collected from a woman in her twenties or thirties with COVID-19, enrolled during active disease. Material: peripheral blood. In DNA, the CDR3 is TGTGCCAGCAGAATCATAGACGGAGACAACTATGGCTACACCTTC. As protein: CASRIIDGDNYGYTF.